The present TCR beta chain was sequenced within a study of control samples from healthy donors and cancer patients. Profiling relied on immunoSEQ multiplex PCR, and the TCRdb table lists in-frame clones only, not all of them. Among more than 100,000 clones listed, more than 70% were seen once. The CDR3 is made up of 12 amino acids. From germline, CDR1 is SGDLS and CDR2 YYNGEE. The V and J ends lost 4 bases and 8 bases, in that order; junction bases with no gene match: 3. This chain connects TRBV9 to TRBJ2-1; TRBD1 matches at 7 bases. The clonotype comes from a man aged 35 to 55 in good health. Specimen: blood. The DNA of the CDR3 is TGTGCCAGCAGCACGACAGGGTATGAGCAGTTCTTC. This gives the protein CASSTTGYEQFF.